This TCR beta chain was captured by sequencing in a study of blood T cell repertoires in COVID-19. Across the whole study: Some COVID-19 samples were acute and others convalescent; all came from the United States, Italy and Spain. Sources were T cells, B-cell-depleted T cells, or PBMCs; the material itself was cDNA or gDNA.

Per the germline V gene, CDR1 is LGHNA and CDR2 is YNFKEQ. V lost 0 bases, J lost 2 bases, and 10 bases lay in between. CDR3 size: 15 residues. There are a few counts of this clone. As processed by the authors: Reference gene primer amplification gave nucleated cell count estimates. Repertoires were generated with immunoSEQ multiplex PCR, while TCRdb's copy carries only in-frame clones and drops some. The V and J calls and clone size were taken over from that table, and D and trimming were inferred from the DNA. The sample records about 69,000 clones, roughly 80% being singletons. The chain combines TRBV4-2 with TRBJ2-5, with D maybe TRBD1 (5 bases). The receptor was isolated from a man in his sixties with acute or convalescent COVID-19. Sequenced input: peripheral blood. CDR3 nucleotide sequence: TGTGCCAGCAGCCAAGATTTTAAGGGGCAAGAGACCCAGTACTTC. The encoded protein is CASSQDFKGQETQYF.